The T cell receptor (beta chain) described here comes from a study of vaccination and CD4 T cells after COVID-19. Noted treatment: approximately 9-day PBMC culture with coronavirus spike peptide pools or control peptides (ViraFEST assay). According to the study, CD4+ T cells from the unexposed donor were gathered ahead of the COVID-19 pandemic (2011-2018). Peptide pool stimulation in ViraFEST expanded antigen-specific T cells, whose TCRs were then sequenced. These CD4+ T cells came from roughly nine-day cultures by negative selection. The Oncomine TCR Beta short-read assay was applied to DNA of cultured CD4+ T cells. One entry per CDR3 protein, called by TCRdb with MiXCR from the PCR reads. The table lists approximately 6,400 distinct CDR3 sequences, 40% to 55% of them singletons, with 26% in the top ten. In its sample, this clonotype was seen once. As yet, its antigen is unknown. CDR1 is MNHEY and CDR2 is SVGEGT in the germline V gene. The CDR3 covers 19 residues. J was trimmed by 0 bases and V by 1 base; bases with no gene match: 9.

This TCR derives from a human donor in good health. The chain is built from TRBV6-2 or TRBV6-3 and TRBJ2-7, with 13 bases matching TRBD2. Sequences were obtained from CD4+ T cells from blood, cultured in vitro. The CDR3 reads CASSYLPPGLAGISYEQYF. DNA of the CDR3: TGTGCCAGCAGTTACTTGCCCCCGGGACTAGCGGGGATCTCCTACGAGCAGTACTTC.